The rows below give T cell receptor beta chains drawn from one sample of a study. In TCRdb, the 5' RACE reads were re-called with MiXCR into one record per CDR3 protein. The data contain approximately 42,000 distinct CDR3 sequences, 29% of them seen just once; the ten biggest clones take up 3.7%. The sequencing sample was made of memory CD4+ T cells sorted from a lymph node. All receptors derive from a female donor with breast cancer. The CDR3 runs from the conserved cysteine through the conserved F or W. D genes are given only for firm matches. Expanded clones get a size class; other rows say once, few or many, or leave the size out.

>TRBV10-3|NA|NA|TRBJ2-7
CAISGGQAYEQYF
TGTGCCATCAGTGGGGGACAAGCCTACGAGCAGTACTTC
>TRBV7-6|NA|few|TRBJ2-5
CASSWTSAGETQYF
TGTGCCAGCAGCTGGACCTCGGCCGGGGAGACCCAGTACTTC
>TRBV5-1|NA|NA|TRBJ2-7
CASRYTHSKLEQYF
TGCGCCAGCCGATATACACATTCGAAATTGGAGCAGTACTTC
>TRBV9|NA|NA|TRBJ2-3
CASSTGALTDTQYF
TGTGCCAGCAGCACGGGGGCCCTTACAGATACGCAGTATTTT
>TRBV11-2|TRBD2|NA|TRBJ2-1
CASSPGRGEQFF
TGTGCCAGCAGCCCAGGGAGGGGTGAGCAGTTCTTC
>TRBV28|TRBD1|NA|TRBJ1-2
CASTNRGGYTF
TGTGCCAGCACCAACAGGGGTGGCTACACCTTC
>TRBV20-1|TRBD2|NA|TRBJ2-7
CSAQGTSGSFGEQYF
TGCAGTGCGCAGGGCACTAGCGGGAGTTTCGGCGAGCAGTACTTC
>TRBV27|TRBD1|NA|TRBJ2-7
CASSLTGGSSYEQYF
TGTGCCAGCAGTCTCACAGGGGGCTCCTCCTACGAGCAGTACTTC
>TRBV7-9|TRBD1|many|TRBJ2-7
CASSLELGQPYEQYF
TGTGCCAGCAGCTTAGAATTGGGACAGCCCTACGAGCAGTACTTC
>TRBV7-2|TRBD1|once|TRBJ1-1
CASSRQGEAFF
TGTGCCAGCAGCCGACAGGGAGAAGCTTTCTTT
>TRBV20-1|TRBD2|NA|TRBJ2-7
CSARDSGSFYEQYF
TGCAGTGCTAGAGATAGCGGGAGTTTCTACGAGCAGTACTTC
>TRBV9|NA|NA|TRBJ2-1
CASSVKGGGPHNEQFF
TGTGCCAGCAGCGTAAAAGGGGGAGGACCCCACAATGAGCAGTTCTTC
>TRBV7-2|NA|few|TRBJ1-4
CASSLESGLGEKLFF
TGTGCCAGCAGCTTAGAGTCAGGGCTGGGTGAAAAACTGTTTTTT
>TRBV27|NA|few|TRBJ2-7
CATRTVSYEQYF
TGTGCCACCAGGACGGTCTCCTACGAGCAGTACTTC
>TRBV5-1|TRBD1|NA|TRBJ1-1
CASSSGQANTEAFF
TGCGCCAGCAGCTCGGGACAGGCGAACACTGAAGCTTTCTTT
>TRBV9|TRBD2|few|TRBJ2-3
CASSVVGGGAQTDTQYF
TGTGCCAGCAGCGTAGTCGGCGGGGGGGCTCAGACAGATACGCAGTATTTT
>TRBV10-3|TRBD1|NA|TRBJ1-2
CAIGAAPGQSYTF
TGTGCCATCGGTGCTGCCCCGGGACAGAGCTACACCTTC
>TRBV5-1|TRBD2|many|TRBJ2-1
CASSLLAGVSYNEQFF
TGCGCCAGCAGCTTACTAGCGGGAGTTTCCTACAATGAGCAGTTCTTC
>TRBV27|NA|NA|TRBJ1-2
CASRPGPPGGYTF
TGTGCCAGCAGACCGGGACCGCCGGGGGGCTACACCTTC
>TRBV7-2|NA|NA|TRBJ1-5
CASSLDNQPQHF
TGTGCCAGCAGCTTAGATAATCAGCCCCAGCATTTT
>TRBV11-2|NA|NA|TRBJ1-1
CASSSLKEGYAEAFF
TGTGCCAGCAGCTCCCTAAAGGAAGGGTACGCTGAAGCTTTCTTT
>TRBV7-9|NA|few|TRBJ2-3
CASSPFGDTQYF
TGTGCCAGCAGCCCCTTCGGAGATACGCAGTATTTT